This TCR beta chain derives from a study of blood T cell repertoires in COVID-19. The assay was immunoSEQ multiplex PCR, and TCRdb's table has in-frame clones only and misses some. This table holds around 190,000 clones, roughly four fifths found once. Per germline, CDR1 SGHRS and CDR2 YFSETQ. CDR3 size: 15 residues. V lost 2 bases to trimming and J lost 2 bases, with 14 bases between them. Participants reported their clinical history, and cohort assignment relied on those reports. Donors of Cohort 3 who recovered were those that had two negative PCRs, clearance, or symptom resolution. Sequenced material: PBMCs or T cells enriched from blood (not recorded which). The source of this sequence is a man in his forties who had recovered from COVID-19. The gene calls are TRBV5-1 and TRBJ2-7; D might be TRBD1 (6 bases). This chain's CDR3 is CASSFGQFQAYEQYF. The CDR3 DNA sequence: TGCGCCAGCAGCTTCGGACAGTTCCAAGCCTACGAGCAGTACTTC.